Reported below is one TCR beta chain. Its antigen is as yet unknown. Sequencing was performed with immunoSEQ multiplex PCR; in TCRdb, only in-frame clones are kept and a portion is missing. The table records 100,000 to 150,000 clones, 80% to 95% of them present only once. This specimen comes from a study of T cell responses to AZD1222 COVID-19 vaccine. Whole-study findings and limits: Targets within unmutated variant regions were reportedly found for nearly half of spike-specific TCRs. Vaccination with two AZD1222 doses was followed by a rise in Spike-specific TCR breadth and depth. Recipients of AZD1222 seropositive at baseline numbered only 6 or 7. The donor cohort was predominantly white British with a female majority, and clonal diversity may have been underestimated.

Germline V gives CDR1 SGHAT, CDR2 FQNNGV. This CDR3 is 14 amino acids long. Deletions cut 0 bases from V and 7 bases from J, with 9 bases between. The sequence came from an adult in good health. V is TRBV11-2 and J is TRBJ2-2; TRBD2 might be the D (5 bases). This specimen was peripheral blood, taken on day 0 of MenACWY control vaccination. CDR3 coding DNA: TGTGCCAGCAGCTTAGATGGTGGAGGCGGGGAGCTGTTTTTT. It yields the protein CASSLDGGGGELFF.